This T cell receptor (beta chain) was found in a study of OX40 agonist ivuxolimab in advanced cancers. Study-wide findings and caveats: In a subset of nonresponders, normalized T-cell clonal expansion was also low.

Data came from immunoSEQ multiplex PCR; TCRdb stores just in-frame clones and leaves some out. This table has about 37,000 clones, roughly 80% appearing once. The sample holds one count of this clone. Its specificity is unknown. Trimming removed 1 base at V and 4 bases at J, with 2 bases between. The CDR3 sequence is 12 residues long. Germline lookup yields CDR1 SGHRS and CDR2 YFSETQ. This rearrangement joins TRBV5-1 to TRBJ2-2; D remains ambiguous. This TCR derives from an adult with an advanced solid tumor such as melanoma, head and neck, liver or kidney cancer. The specimen comprised CD4+ or CD8+ T cells sorted from blood, sampled in a trial of the OX40 agonist ivuxolimab. The CDR3 spells CASSLTTGELFF. CDR3 in DNA: TGCGCCAGCAGCTTGACCACCGGGGAGCTGTTTTTT.